This is a list of T cell receptor beta chains from one sample in a study of T cell responses to AZD1222 COVID-19 vaccine. Produced via immunoSEQ multiplex PCR; TCRdb's table is partial and in-frame only. The table shows about 130,000 clones, with over 85% occurring only once. This specimen was peripheral blood, taken on day 0 of AZD1222 vaccination. All receptors come from an adult in good health. CDR3s include the opening cysteine and the closing phenylalanine or tryptophan. The order of the fields is V gene, clone size, D gene, J gene, CDR3 length, CDR3 DNA, CDR3 protein. A D gene is named only where the DNA matches it firmly. Expanded clones get a size class; other rows say once, few or many, or leave the size out.

v_call: TRBV11-2
clone_size: -
d_call: -
j_call: TRBJ2-7
cdr3_length: 12
cdr3_nt: TGTGCCAGCAGCCCCTTAACCCACGAGCAGTACTTC
cdr3_aa: CASSPLTHEQYF

v_call: TRBV7-9
clone_size: -
d_call: -
j_call: TRBJ1-1
cdr3_length: 14
cdr3_nt: TGTGCCAGCCGATCCGAGGGCATGAACACTGAAGCTTTCTTT
cdr3_aa: CASRSEGMNTEAFF

v_call: TRBV4-1
clone_size: -
d_call: -
j_call: TRBJ1-3
cdr3_length: 14
cdr3_nt: TGCGCCAGCAGCGGACGGAGCTCTGGAAACACCATATATTTT
cdr3_aa: CASSGRSSGNTIYF

v_call: TRBV19
clone_size: -
d_call: TRBD2
j_call: TRBJ2-1
cdr3_length: 15
cdr3_nt: TGTGCCAGTAGTAGGACTAGCGGGGGTAACAATGAGCAGTTCTTC
cdr3_aa: CASSRTSGGNNEQFF

v_call: TRBV28
clone_size: -
d_call: TRBD1
j_call: TRBJ1-5
cdr3_length: 15
cdr3_nt: TGTGCCAGCAGTGCCCAGGGGGGCGCGGGACAGCCCCAGCATTTT
cdr3_aa: CASSAQGGAGQPQHF

v_call: TRBV5-6
clone_size: -
d_call: -
j_call: TRBJ2-1
cdr3_length: 13
cdr3_nt: TGTGCCAGCAGCTTGGTTCCGAACAATGAGCAGTTCTTC
cdr3_aa: CASSLVPNNEQFF

v_call: TRBV7-9
clone_size: -
d_call: TRBD1
j_call: TRBJ1-2
cdr3_length: 16
cdr3_nt: TGTGCCAGCAGCTTAGCAGTCCGACAGGGCGGTGATGGCTACACCTTC
cdr3_aa: CASSLAVRQGGDGYTF

v_call: TRBV11-2
clone_size: -
d_call: -
j_call: TRBJ1-2
cdr3_length: 14
cdr3_nt: TGTGCCAGCAGCTTAGATAGGGACTTAGATGGCTACACCTTC
cdr3_aa: CASSLDRDLDGYTF

v_call: TRBV11-2
clone_size: -
d_call: TRBD2
j_call: TRBJ2-3
cdr3_length: 15
cdr3_nt: TGTGCCAGCAGCTTCGTACTAGCGGGACCCGACACGCAGTATTTT
cdr3_aa: CASSFVLAGPDTQYF

v_call: TRBV7-9
clone_size: -
d_call: -
j_call: TRBJ1-2
cdr3_length: 13
cdr3_nt: TGTGCCAGCAGCTTAGTGCCCGCTCAAGGCTACACCTTC
cdr3_aa: CASSLVPAQGYTF

v_call: TRBV10-3
clone_size: -
d_call: -
j_call: TRBJ2-7
cdr3_length: 12
cdr3_nt: TGTGCCATCAGTCGGGGCGGTTACGAGCAGTACTTC
cdr3_aa: CAISRGGYEQYF

v_call: TRBV2
clone_size: -
d_call: -
j_call: TRBJ1-1
cdr3_length: 11
cdr3_nt: TGTGCCAGCCCGGAGGCGGCTGAAGCTTTCTTT
cdr3_aa: CASPEAAEAFF

v_call: TRBV11-1
clone_size: -
d_call: TRBD2
j_call: TRBJ2-3
cdr3_length: 16
cdr3_nt: TGTGCCAGCAGCTTAGAGACTAGCGGGAAGGTAGATACGCAGTATTTT
cdr3_aa: CASSLETSGKVDTQYF

v_call: TRBV5-1
clone_size: -
d_call: -
j_call: TRBJ2-2
cdr3_length: 16
cdr3_nt: TGCGCCAGCAGCCCCACCGACAGCCGGAACACCGGGGAGCTGTTTTTT
cdr3_aa: CASSPTDSRNTGELFF

v_call: TRBV6-2/TRBV6-3
clone_size: -
d_call: -
j_call: TRBJ1-1
cdr3_length: 12
cdr3_nt: TGTGCCAGCAGTATTCAACAGGGAGAAGCTTTCTTT
cdr3_aa: CASSIQQGEAFF

v_call: TRBV7-9
clone_size: -
d_call: -
j_call: TRBJ1-6
cdr3_length: 17
cdr3_nt: TGTGCCAGCAGCTCATTCTGGAGCCTCAATCGGAATTCACCCCTCCACTTT
cdr3_aa: CASSSFWSLNRNSPLHF

v_call: TRBV23-1
clone_size: -
d_call: -
j_call: TRBJ1-1
cdr3_length: 17
cdr3_nt: TGCGCCAGCAGTCAATCGGGGGGGGTGGCTCGGGACACTGAAGCTTTCTTT
cdr3_aa: CASSQSGGVARDTEAFF

v_call: TRBV10-1
clone_size: -
d_call: -
j_call: TRBJ1-1
cdr3_length: 17
cdr3_nt: TGCGCCAGCAGTCCCCTCGGAACCGCCTTAATGAACACTGAAGCTTTCTTT
cdr3_aa: CASSPLGTALMNTEAFF

v_call: TRBV15
clone_size: -
d_call: TRBD1
j_call: TRBJ2-7
cdr3_length: 15
cdr3_nt: TGTGCCACCAGCAGAGGGGGACAGGGGTCCTACGAGCAGTACTTC
cdr3_aa: CATSRGGQGSYEQYF

v_call: TRBV15
clone_size: -
d_call: TRBD2
j_call: TRBJ2-3
cdr3_length: 14
cdr3_nt: TGTGCCACCAGTACTAGCGGTAGCACAGATACGCAGTATTTT
cdr3_aa: CATSTSGSTDTQYF

v_call: TRBV5-5
clone_size: -
d_call: TRBD1
j_call: TRBJ2-2
cdr3_length: 14
cdr3_nt: TGTGCCAGCAGCTCACACAGGGGGACCGGGGAGCTGTTTTTT
cdr3_aa: CASSSHRGTGELFF

v_call: TRBV28
clone_size: -
d_call: -
j_call: TRBJ1-6
cdr3_length: 15
cdr3_nt: TGTGCCAGCAGGCCCCCCGGGACGGGGAATTCACCCCTCCACTTT
cdr3_aa: CASRPPGTGNSPLHF

v_call: TRBV28
clone_size: -
d_call: -
j_call: TRBJ2-3
cdr3_length: 12
cdr3_nt: TGTGCCAGCAGTTTTCGGGGAATGGCGCAGTATTTT
cdr3_aa: CASSFRGMAQYF

v_call: TRBV30
clone_size: -
d_call: -
j_call: TRBJ2-7
cdr3_length: 10
cdr3_nt: TGTGCCTGGAGTGTACAAGCGGTTTGCTTC
cdr3_aa: CAWSVQAVCF

v_call: TRBV21-1
clone_size: -
d_call: -
j_call: TRBJ1-4
cdr3_length: 16
cdr3_nt: TGTGCCAGCAGCAGTACCGGGACTCAGTCTAATGAAAAACTGTTTTTT
cdr3_aa: CASSSTGTQSNEKLFF

v_call: TRBV28
clone_size: -
d_call: -
j_call: TRBJ2-5
cdr3_length: 13
cdr3_nt: TGTGCCAGCAGACAGGGGGGGGTCGAGACCCAGTACTTC
cdr3_aa: CASRQGGVETQYF

v_call: TRBV9
clone_size: -
d_call: TRBD1
j_call: TRBJ2-2
cdr3_length: 15
cdr3_nt: TGTGCCAGCAGCGCAGGGACAGGGCGCACCGGGGAGCTGTTTTTT
cdr3_aa: CASSAGTGRTGELFF

v_call: TRBV14
clone_size: -
d_call: -
j_call: TRBJ1-6
cdr3_length: 13
cdr3_nt: TGTGCCAGCAGCCTTAGCCCCGAGACACCCCTCCACTTT
cdr3_aa: CASSLSPETPLHF

v_call: TRBV28
clone_size: once
d_call: -
j_call: TRBJ1-2
cdr3_length: 12
cdr3_nt: TGTGCCAGCTCTTCTCCGAACTATGGCTACACCTTC
cdr3_aa: CASSSPNYGYTF

v_call: TRBV29-1
clone_size: -
d_call: -
j_call: TRBJ1-1
cdr3_length: 15
cdr3_nt: TGCAGCTTCTGGACGGCGCTAAACGTGAACACTGAAGCTTTCTTT
cdr3_aa: CSFWTALNVNTEAFF

v_call: TRBV7-2
clone_size: -
d_call: -
j_call: TRBJ2-7
cdr3_length: 13
cdr3_nt: TGTGCCAGCAGCTCACCCCTCGTCCACGAGCAGTACTTC
cdr3_aa: CASSSPLVHEQYF

v_call: TRBV13
clone_size: -
d_call: TRBD1
j_call: TRBJ2-5
cdr3_length: 15
cdr3_nt: TGTGCCAGCAGCTTAGGGACAGGGGGCGGCGAGACCCAGTACTTC
cdr3_aa: CASSLGTGGGETQYF

v_call: TRBV11-2
clone_size: -
d_call: -
j_call: TRBJ1-2
cdr3_length: 16
cdr3_nt: TGTGCCAGCAGCTTGCGGGGGAGGTGGTGGGGGACTGGCTACACCTTC
cdr3_aa: CASSLRGRWWGTGYTF

v_call: TRBV6-5
clone_size: -
d_call: -
j_call: TRBJ1-2
cdr3_length: 13
cdr3_nt: TGTGCCAGCAGCTCGGACGTACTTAATGGCTACACCTTC
cdr3_aa: CASSSDVLNGYTF

v_call: TRBV7-9
clone_size: -
d_call: -
j_call: TRBJ1-2
cdr3_length: 16
cdr3_nt: TGTGCCAGCAGCTTAGCGGGTAAAGAACGCACACATGGCTACACCTTC
cdr3_aa: CASSLAGKERTHGYTF

v_call: TRBV6-2/TRBV6-3
clone_size: -
d_call: -
j_call: TRBJ1-1
cdr3_length: 14
cdr3_nt: TGTGCCAGCAGTCGGACGGATGTCAACACTGAAGCTTTCTTT
cdr3_aa: CASSRTDVNTEAFF

v_call: TRBV27
clone_size: -
d_call: TRBD1
j_call: TRBJ1-1
cdr3_length: 17
cdr3_nt: TGTGCCAGCAGCGTCCAGAGAAAACAGGGGCGGGGCACTGAAGCTTTCTTT
cdr3_aa: CASSVQRKQGRGTEAFF

v_call: TRBV28
clone_size: -
d_call: -
j_call: TRBJ1-2
cdr3_length: 11
cdr3_nt: TGTGCCAGCTCCCAGAACTATGGCTACACCTTC
cdr3_aa: CASSQNYGYTF

v_call: TRBV27
clone_size: -
d_call: TRBD1
j_call: TRBJ2-4
cdr3_length: 15
cdr3_nt: TGTGCCAGCAGCTCCCTGACAGGGATGGAAAACATTCAGTACTTC
cdr3_aa: CASSSLTGMENIQYF

v_call: TRBV7-3
clone_size: -
d_call: TRBD2
j_call: TRBJ2-7
cdr3_length: 15
cdr3_nt: TGTGCCAGCAGCTTCGTTAGCGGGGGAGGGAACGAGCAGTACTTC
cdr3_aa: CASSFVSGGGNEQYF

v_call: TRBV5-6
clone_size: once
d_call: TRBD1
j_call: TRBJ1-2
cdr3_length: 16
cdr3_nt: TGTGCCAGCAGTCCCACTTGGGACAGGGGGAACTATGGCTACACCTTC
cdr3_aa: CASSPTWDRGNYGYTF

v_call: TRBV7-3
clone_size: -
d_call: -
j_call: TRBJ2-2
cdr3_length: 15
cdr3_nt: TGTGCCAGCAGCTCCCTGACTACGAACACCGGGGAGCTGTTTTTT
cdr3_aa: CASSSLTTNTGELFF

v_call: TRBV30
clone_size: -
d_call: -
j_call: TRBJ2-2
cdr3_length: 15
cdr3_nt: TGTGCCTGGAGTGTCCGGCACACGAACACCGGGGAGCTGTTTTTT
cdr3_aa: CAWSVRHTNTGELFF

v_call: TRBV6-2/TRBV6-3
clone_size: -
d_call: -
j_call: TRBJ1-5
cdr3_length: 15
cdr3_nt: TGTGCCAGCAGTCCAATGGGGAACGGCAATCAGCCCCAGCATTTT
cdr3_aa: CASSPMGNGNQPQHF

v_call: TRBV7-8
clone_size: -
d_call: -
j_call: TRBJ2-1
cdr3_length: 14
cdr3_nt: TGTGCCAGCAGCTTAGCACTCCCCGACAATGAGCAGTTCTTC
cdr3_aa: CASSLALPDNEQFF